The text below deals with one TCR beta chain. The data stem from a study of technical replicates of blood from a few donors. The table came from immunoSEQ multiplex PCR; TCRdb's copy has only in-frame clones and leaves some out. The top ten hold approximately 0.4% of the sample, which has nearly 80,000 clones, around 90% seen once. After removal of 4 bases from V and 7 bases from J, the junction contained 12 bases not matched to a gene. This CDR3 has 16 amino acids. Germline V gene lookup returns CDR1 LGHNA and CDR2 YNFKEQ. This rearrangement joins TRBV4-2 to TRBJ1-5; 8 nucleotides match TRBD1. The sequenced sample consisted of T cells isolated from PBMCs. The TCR originated in a human donor in good health. CDR3 residues: CASSPLDRGSEQPQHF. CDR3 nucleotide sequence: TGTGCCAGCAGCCCCCTCGACAGGGGATCAGAACAGCCCCAGCATTTT.